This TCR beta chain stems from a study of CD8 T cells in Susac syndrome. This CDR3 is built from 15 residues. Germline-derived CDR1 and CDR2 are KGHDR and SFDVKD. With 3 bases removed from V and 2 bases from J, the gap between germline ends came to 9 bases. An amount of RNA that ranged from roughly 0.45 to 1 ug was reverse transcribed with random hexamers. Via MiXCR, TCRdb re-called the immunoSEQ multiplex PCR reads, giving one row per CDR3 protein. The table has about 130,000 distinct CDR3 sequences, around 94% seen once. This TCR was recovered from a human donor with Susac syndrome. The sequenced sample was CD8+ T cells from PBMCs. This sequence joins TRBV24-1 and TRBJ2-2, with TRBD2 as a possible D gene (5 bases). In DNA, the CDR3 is TGTGCCACCAGTGATATAGGGAGAAACACCGGGGAGCTGTTTTTT. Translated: CATSDIGRNTGELFF.